This T cell receptor (beta chain) was captured by sequencing in a study of response to subunit inactivated influenza vaccine. Broader study findings: Seasonal influenza vaccination, on each occasion, was suggested by the authors to recruit few new T cells.

In regard to this clonotype: No antigen is known for it.

The CDR3 is 14 residues long. Germline assignment: CDR1 DFQATT and CDR2 SNEGSKA (reference sequence). Trimming cost V 6 bases and J 1 base, with 16 bases left between them. TCRdb re-called the RT-PCR reads with MiXCR, one entry per CDR3 protein. The repertoire holds some 520,000 distinct CDR3 sequences, with approximately 15% as singletons. Sequences were derived from CD4+ T cells sorted from PBMCs, sampled around 2 years after vaccination. The chain employs TRBV20-1 and TRBJ2-7; the D gene could be TRBD1 or TRBD2 (5 bases each). The clonotype was recovered from a man between 50 and 75 years old who received an inactivated influenza vaccine. The DNA for the CDR3 is TGCAGTGCGGGACCTACAGCGTTTTCCTACGAGCAGTACTTC. Amino acid sequence: CSAGPTAFSYEQYF.